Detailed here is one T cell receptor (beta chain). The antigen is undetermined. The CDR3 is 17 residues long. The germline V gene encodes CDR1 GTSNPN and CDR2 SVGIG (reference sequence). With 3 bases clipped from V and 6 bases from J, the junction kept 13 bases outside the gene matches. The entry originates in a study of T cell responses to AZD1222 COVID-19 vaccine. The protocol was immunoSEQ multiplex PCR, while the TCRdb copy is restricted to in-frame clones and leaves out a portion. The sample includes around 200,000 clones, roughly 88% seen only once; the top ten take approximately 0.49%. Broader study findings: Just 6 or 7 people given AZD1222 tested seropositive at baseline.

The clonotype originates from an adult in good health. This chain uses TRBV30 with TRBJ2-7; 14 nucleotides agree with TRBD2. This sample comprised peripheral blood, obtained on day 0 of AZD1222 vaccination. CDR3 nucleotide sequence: TGTGCCTGGAGAGCCCCGCGACTAGCGGGGGGGCGTACCGAGCAGTACTTC. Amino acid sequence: CAWRAPRLAGGRTEQYF.